This T cell receptor (beta chain) was obtained from a study of blood T cell repertoires in COVID-19. This clone was recorded once. Sequencing used immunoSEQ multiplex PCR; TCRdb keeps in-frame clones, though not all of them. The sample consists of around 160,000 clones, approximately 84% of them appearing once. Trimming took off 5 bases at V and 9 bases at J, with 8 bases between the two ends. The CDR3 extends over 12 amino acids. CDR1 is MNHEY and CDR2 is SMNVEV in the germline V gene (reference sequence). Sequencing input: peripheral blood. This chain connects TRBV27 to TRBJ1-6, with D uncertain. The source is a woman over 75 with acute or convalescent COVID-19. The CDR3 nucleotides are TGTGCCAGCAGTGGGTTAGCTTCACCCCTCCACTTT. It codes for CASSGLASPLHF.